At least ten counts were recorded for the clone carrying this T cell receptor beta chain. MiXCR, applied by TCRdb to the 5' RACE reads, yields one record per CDR3 protein. The profile shows 130,000 or so distinct CDR3 sequences, roughly 4% of them singletons. The sample comes from a study of human T cells and chemical hapten exposure. There are 14 residues in the CDR3. Germline values: CDR1 DFQATT, CDR2 SNEGSKA (reference sequence). V shed 7 bases and J 8 bases; nucleotides not matched to a gene: 11. From whole blood left unfractionated, total RNA was extracted. The chain employs TRBV20-1 and TRBJ1-3; 10 bases fit TRBD1. This receptor was obtained from a female donor in good health. CDR3 DNA sequence: TGCAGTGTTACTCCGGGACAGGGGAGTCACACCATATATTTT. It encodes CSVTPGQGSHTIYF.